The sequence of this TCR beta chain was determined in a study of cytomegalovirus exposure and HLA in healthy donors. The PCR had 60 Vbeta and 13 Jbeta primers. Assay: immunoSEQ multiplex PCR; the TCRdb copy retains only in-frame clones and omits some. The sample has 90,000 to 120,000 clones, roughly 70% seen once. About this clone itself: The antigen remains undetermined.

Germline assignment: CDR1 MGHRA and CDR2 YSYEKL. The CDR3 consists of 14 residues. Between the trimmed V and J ends, which lost 2 bases and 4 bases, there was a span of 11 bases. Findings of the study overall: Earlier analysis yielded a pattern in which most TCR beta V segments were productive about 90% or about 30% of the time. TCR beta V- and J-gene trimming, according to a later analysis, was linked to a missense DCLRE1C variant.

The source material was PBMCs. The chain couples TRBV4-1 to TRBJ1-2; D perhaps matches TRBD1 (6 bases). The clonotype comes from a man aged 40-55 years in good health and CMV-seropositive. The CDR3 bases are TGCGCCAGCAGCCAAACAGGGAACGGCTATGGCTACACCTTC. It yields the protein CASSQTGNGYGYTF.